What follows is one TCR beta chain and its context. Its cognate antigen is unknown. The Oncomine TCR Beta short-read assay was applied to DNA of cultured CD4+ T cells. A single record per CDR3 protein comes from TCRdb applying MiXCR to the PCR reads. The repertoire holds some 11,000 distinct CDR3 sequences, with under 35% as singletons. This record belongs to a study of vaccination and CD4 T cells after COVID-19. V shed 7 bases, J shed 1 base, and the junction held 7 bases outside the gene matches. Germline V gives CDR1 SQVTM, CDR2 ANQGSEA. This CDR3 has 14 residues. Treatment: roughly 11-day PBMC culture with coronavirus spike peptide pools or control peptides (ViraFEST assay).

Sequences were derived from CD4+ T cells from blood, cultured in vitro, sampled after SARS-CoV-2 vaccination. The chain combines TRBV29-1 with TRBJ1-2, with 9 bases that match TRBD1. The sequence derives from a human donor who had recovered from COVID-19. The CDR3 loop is CSAGQGSGNYGYTF. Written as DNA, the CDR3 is TGCAGCGCCGGACAGGGGTCGGGTAACTATGGCTACACCTTC.